This T cell receptor beta chain was retrieved from a study of T cells in Graves' hyperthyroidism and ophthalmopathy. This CDR3 is 14 amino acids long. Germline lookup yields CDR1 LGHDT and CDR2 YNNKEL (reference sequence). The ends were cut back, 1 base at V and 8 bases at J, with 12 bases in the middle. Orbital computed tomography and thyroid ultrasound, together with serum TRAb and thyroxine and clinical symptoms, were used for diagnoses. This clonotype was picked up many times. Template material for amplifying TCR beta CDR3 regions consisted of RNA transcripts. TCR CDR3 regions were first amplified by RT-PCR with HTBI primers. A single record per CDR3 protein comes from TCRdb applying MiXCR to the multiplex PCR reads. This sample carries about 720,000 distinct CDR3 sequences, around 20% of them seen once, and the ten largest clones take 16%.

The clonotype originates from a woman between 45 and 60 years old with Graves' hyperthyroidism that later progressed to Graves' ophthalmopathy. This rearrangement joins TRBV3-1 to TRBJ2-1; D uncertain. Input material: blood. The CDR3 sequence: CASSQAGPGDEQFF. CDR3 nucleotides: TGTGCCAGCAGCCAAGCCGGGCCTGGCGATGAGCAGTTCTTC.